This T cell receptor beta chain was observed in a study of blood T cells in healthy people across ages. It was with a sample-barcoded 5' primer and a J-beta primer mix that a second PCR of about 6 to 12 cycles was run. TCRdb fed the 5' RACE reads into MiXCR, producing one record per CDR3 protein. The sample holds some 890,000 distinct CDR3 sequences, just under 30% seen once. This clonotype was observed a few times. Trimming took off 6 bases at V and 4 bases at J, with 15 bases between the two ends. The CDR3 extends over 14 amino acids. In addition, the sample was reused for a study of T cells of mothers and their children. This second study notes: Barcodes and 2-4 random nucleotides were added by M1S in the second PCR.

This receptor was identified in a woman in her thirties or forties in good health. The chain joins TRBV12-3 or TRBV12-4 to TRBJ1-2, with unresolved D. The sequenced sample consisted of blood. As DNA, the CDR3 is TGTGCCAGCAGCCCGGGGAGGAGGAGCTATGGCTACACCTTC. Translating gives CASSPGRRSYGYTF.